The sequence of this T cell receptor beta chain was determined in a study of beta chain features in type 1 diabetes. Regarding the study as a whole: It was among patients, rather than healthy donors, that naive, central memory and Treg TCRB repertoires appeared more similar. Researchers caution that PCR might favor shorter templates, equally among patients and controls. VDJ junctions sequenced from type 1 diabetes patients showed fewer insertions and more deletions.

This CDR3 comprises 14 residues. The germline CDR1 and CDR2 sequences are GTSNPN and SVGIG (reference sequence). V lost 1 base to trimming and J lost 2 bases; unmatched junction nucleotides: 3. Every isolated RNA sample was fully reverse transcribed, so sequencing captured expressed TCRB transcripts. Some clones are missing from TCRdb's copy, which holds only in-frame ones; the method was immunoSEQ multiplex PCR. The sample lists about 360,000 clones, around 12% occurring once. Sorting based on CD45RO/CCR7/CD25/CD127/CD95/CD27 separated CD4+ naive, central memory, regulatory and stem cell-like memory cells. On this clone itself: Its target is unknown.

The TCR was taken from a man between 18 and 29 years old in good health. This sequence joins TRBV30 and TRBJ2-7; 9 nucleotides line up with TRBD1. Sequencing was carried out using naive CD4+ T cells from blood. The CDR3 sequence is CAWSGGQGAYEQYF. The CDR3 nucleotides read TGTGCCTGGAGTGGGGGACAGGGCGCCTACGAGCAGTACTTC. Looking up the rest from reference TRBV30 and TRBJ2-7 gives the full variable domain: SQTIHQWPATLVQPVGSPLSLECTVEGTSNPNLYWYRQAAGRGLQLLFYSVGIGQISSEVPQNLSASRPQDRQFILSSKKLLLSDSGFYLCAWSGGQGAYEQYFGPGTRLTVT.